The T cell receptor beta chain under discussion was sequenced for a study of monozygotic twins with inflammatory bowel disease. Findings and limits, study-wide: Twins with IBD had fewer clonotypes in common with others than healthy twins, particularly during disease activity.

A note on this clonotype: Its target is not known.

The length of the CDR3 is 12 residues. Germline CDR1 is GTSNPN and CDR2 is SVGIG (reference sequence). UMIs incorporating a 6-nucleotide sample barcode were appended by means of template switching. TCRalpha and TCRbeta cDNA went through two nested PCRs of approximately 16 and 10 cycles. No DNA is given; TCRdb re-called the 5' RACE reads and lists each CDR3 protein once. This listing includes approximately 160,000 distinct CDR3 sequences. Skipping T cell sorting, the study isolated total RNA directly from whole blood. The TCR sequence derives from a human donor with ulcerative colitis or Crohn's disease, or a healthy co-twin of an affected twin (not recorded which). The chain links TRBV30 to TRBJ2-1; TCRdb designates TRBD2, a call that cannot be tested without DNA. Sequenced: blood. CDR3: CAWGPGYNEQFF.